These 10 T cell receptor beta chains came from one sample sequenced in a study of technical replicates of blood from a handful of donors. Using immunoSEQ multiplex PCR, the repertoire was profiled, and TCRdb retains in-frame clones only, with some absent. The sample shows some 78,000 clones, about 92% of them seen only once. The source material was T cells isolated from PBMCs. The receptors were sampled from a human donor in good health.

The CDR3: CASSQDGNQPQHF. Written as DNA, the CDR3 is TGTGCCAGCAGCCAAGACGGGAATCAGCCCCAGCATTTT. V and J are TRBV14 and TRBJ1-5; no reliable D call. This CDR3 is 13 amino acids long. The germline V gene encodes CDR1 SGHDN and CDR2 FVKESK. With 0 bases removed from V and 4 bases from J, the gap between germline ends came to 4 bases.

The chain couples TRBV6-5 to TRBJ2-1; 8 positions match TRBD2. V was clipped by 9 bases and J by 1 base; unmatched bases: 8. The CDR3 runs to 15 residues. Germline V gene lookup returns CDR1 MNHEY and CDR2 SVGAGI. The CDR3 loop reads CASSPGGKSYNEQFF. The DNA for the CDR3 is TGTGCCAGTAGCCCGGGGGGGAAGTCCTACAATGAGCAGTTCTTC.

The chain links TRBV18 to TRBJ2-7; no definite D call. Germline CDR1 and CDR2: KGHSH and LQKENI. There are 14 residues in the CDR3. V lost 2 bases and J lost 3, with 11 bases in between. The CDR3 DNA reads TGTGCCAGCTCACCAGACGACTTTCTCTACGAGCAGTACTTC. It is translated as CASSPDDFLYEQYF.

The rearrangement links TRBV5-6 to TRBJ2-7, with a weak D call TRBD1 (5 bases). The V gene lost 2 bases and the J gene lost 1 base, with 7 bases spanning the gap. The CDR3 has 13 residues. Germline CDR1 and CDR2: SGHDT and YYEEEE. CDR3 DNA: TGTGCCAGCAGCTTCTGGACATCCTACGAGCAGTACTTC. Its translation is CASSFWTSYEQYF.

The chain joins TRBV10-2 to TRBJ1-5; D remains ambiguous. The CDR3 has 13 residues. The germline V and J ends were trimmed by 7 bases and 3 bases, with 10 bases remaining between them. Germline values: CDR1 WSHSY, CDR2 SAAADI. CDR3 protein: CASMPGINQPQHF. The CDR3, as DNA: TGCGCCAGCATGCCCGGGATCAATCAGCCCCAGCATTTT.

The chain links TRBV2 to TRBJ2-3, with D maybe TRBD1 (5 bases). The CDR3 loop spans 14 amino acids. Looked up from germline, CDR1 is SNHLY and CDR2 is FYNNEI. Between the trimmed V and J ends, which lost 5 bases and 3 bases, there was a span of 12 bases. CDR3 amino acids: CASSSSQGTDTQYF. In DNA, the CDR3 is TGTGCCAGCAGTAGCAGCCAGGGAACAGATACGCAGTATTTT.

The gene calls are TRBV11-2 and TRBJ1-1; D ambiguous. The CDR3 contains 12 residues. Trimming removed 1 base from V and 3 bases from J, with 3 bases in between. Germline values: CDR1 SGHAT, CDR2 FQNNGV. CDR3 sequence (DNA): TGTGCCAGCAGCTTAGCTTACACTGAAGCTTTCTTT. This gives the protein CASSLAYTEAFF.

The chain links TRBV7-6 to TRBJ2-1, with D tentatively TRBD2 (5 bases). CDR1 and CDR2 from the germline V gene are SGHVS and FNYEAQ. V was pared by 10 bases and J by 0 bases, with 13 bases between. There are 14 residues in the CDR3. In nucleotides, the CDR3 is TGTGCCACCGGAGGACTGGCCTCCTACAATGAGCAGTTCTTC. It specifies CATGGLASYNEQFF.

The V and J genes are TRBV6-1 and TRBJ2-7; 7 bases fit TRBD1. This CDR3 comprises 15 residues. CDR1 and CDR2 from the germline V gene are MNHNS and SASEGT. The V gene end was trimmed by 5 bases and the J gene end by 3 bases; junction bases not matched to a gene: 10. CDR3 bases: TGTGCCAGCAGTACAGGGGCCGGAGATTTCTACGAGCAGTACTTC. Translating it yields CASSTGAGDFYEQYF.

The chain couples TRBV27 to TRBJ1-5, with 7 bases lining up with TRBD1. V shed 2 bases and J 1 base; nucleotides not matched to a gene: 2. Germline values: CDR1 MNHEY, CDR2 SMNVEV (reference sequence). This CDR3 is built from 15 residues. The CDR3 region has the DNA TGTGCCAGCAGTTTAGCGACAGGGAGCAATCAGCCCCAGCATTTT. Translating gives CASSLATGSNQPQHF.